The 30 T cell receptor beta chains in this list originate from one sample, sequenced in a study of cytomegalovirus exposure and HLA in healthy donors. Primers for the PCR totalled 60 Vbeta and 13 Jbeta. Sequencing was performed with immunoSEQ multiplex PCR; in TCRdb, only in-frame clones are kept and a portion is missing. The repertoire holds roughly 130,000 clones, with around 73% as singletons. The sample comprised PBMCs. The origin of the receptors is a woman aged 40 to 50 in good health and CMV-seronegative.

In DNA, the CDR3 is TGTGCCAGCAGTGGTCTTGGGGGGGTGGGTCAGCCCCAGCATTTT. Amino acid sequence: CASSGLGGVGQPQHF. The V gene is TRBV27, the J gene TRBJ1-5; D may be TRBD1 (5 bases). The V gene lost 5 bases and the J gene lost 6 bases, with 17 bases spanning the gap. The germline gives CDR1 MNHEY, CDR2 SMNVEV (reference sequence). The CDR3 sequence is 15 residues long.

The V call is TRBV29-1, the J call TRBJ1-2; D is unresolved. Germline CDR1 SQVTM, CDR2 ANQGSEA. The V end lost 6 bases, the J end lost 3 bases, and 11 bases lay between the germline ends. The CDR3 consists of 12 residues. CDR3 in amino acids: CSVDRRDYGYTF. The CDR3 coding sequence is TGCAGCGTCGATCGCCGGGACTATGGCTACACCTTC.

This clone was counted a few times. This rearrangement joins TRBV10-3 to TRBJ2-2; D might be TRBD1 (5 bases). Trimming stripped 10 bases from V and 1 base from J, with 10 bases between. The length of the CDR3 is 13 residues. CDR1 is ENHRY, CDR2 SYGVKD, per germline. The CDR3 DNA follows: TGTGCCACCCGGACACTGAACACCGGGGAGCTGTTTTTT. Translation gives CATRTLNTGELFF.

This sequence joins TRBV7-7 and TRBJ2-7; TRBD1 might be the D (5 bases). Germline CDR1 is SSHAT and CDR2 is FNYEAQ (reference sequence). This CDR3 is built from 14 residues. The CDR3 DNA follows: TGTGCTAGCAGCTTAATTGTCAGGGCCTACGAGCAGTACGTC. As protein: CASSLIVRAYEQYV.

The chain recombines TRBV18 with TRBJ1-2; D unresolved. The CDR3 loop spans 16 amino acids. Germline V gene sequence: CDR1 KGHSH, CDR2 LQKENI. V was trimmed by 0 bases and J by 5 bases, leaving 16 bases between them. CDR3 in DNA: TGTGCCAGCTCACCACCGAGTCGGGGTCCGCTTTATGGCTACACCTTC. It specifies CASSPPSRGPLYGYTF. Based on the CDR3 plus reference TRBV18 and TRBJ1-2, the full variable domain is NAGVMQNPRHLVRRRGQEARLRCSPMKGHSHVYWYRQLPEEGLKFMVYLQKENIIDESGMPKERFSAEFPKEGPSILRIQQVVRGDSAAYFCASSPPSRGPLYGYTFGSGTRLTVV.

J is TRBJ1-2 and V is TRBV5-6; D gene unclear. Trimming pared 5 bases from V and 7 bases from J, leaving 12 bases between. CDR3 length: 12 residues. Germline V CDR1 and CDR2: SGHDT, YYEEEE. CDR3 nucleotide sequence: TGTGCCAGCAGACTTGAAGAGGGTGGCTACACCTTC. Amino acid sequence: CASRLEEGGYTF.

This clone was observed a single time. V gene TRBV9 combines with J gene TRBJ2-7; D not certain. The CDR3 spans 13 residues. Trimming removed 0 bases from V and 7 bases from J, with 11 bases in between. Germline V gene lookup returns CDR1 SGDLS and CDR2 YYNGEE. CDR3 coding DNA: TGTGCCAGCAGCGTAGCCCCACAGAGGGAGCAGTACGTC. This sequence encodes CASSVAPQREQYV.

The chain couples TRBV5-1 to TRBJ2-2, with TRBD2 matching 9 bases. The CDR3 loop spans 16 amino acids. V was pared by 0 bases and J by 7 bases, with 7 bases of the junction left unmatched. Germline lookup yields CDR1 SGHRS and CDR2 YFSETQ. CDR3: CASSLDGGGAFGELFF. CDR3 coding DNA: TGCGCCAGCAGCTTGGACGGCGGGGGGGCGTTCGGGGAGCTGTTTTTT.

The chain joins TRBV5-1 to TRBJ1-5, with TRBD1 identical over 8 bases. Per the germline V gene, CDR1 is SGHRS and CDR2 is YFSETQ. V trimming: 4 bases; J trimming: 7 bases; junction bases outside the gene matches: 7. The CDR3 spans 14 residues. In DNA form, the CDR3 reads TGCGCCAGCAGCCTCACAGGGGGTGGGCAGCCCCAGCATTTT. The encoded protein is CASSLTGGGQPQHF.

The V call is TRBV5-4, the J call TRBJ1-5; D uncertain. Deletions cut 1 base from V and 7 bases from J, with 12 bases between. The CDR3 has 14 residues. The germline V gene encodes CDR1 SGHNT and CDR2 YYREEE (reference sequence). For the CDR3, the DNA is TGTGCCAGCAGCTTGAGGCCGGTCGGGCAGCCCCAGCATTTT. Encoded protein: CASSLRPVGQPQHF.

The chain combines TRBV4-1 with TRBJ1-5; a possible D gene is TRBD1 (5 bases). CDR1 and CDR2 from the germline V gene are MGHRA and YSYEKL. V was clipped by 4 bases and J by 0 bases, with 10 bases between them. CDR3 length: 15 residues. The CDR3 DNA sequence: TGCGCCAGCAGCCTGACAGATTATAGCAATCAGCCCCAGCATTTT. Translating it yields CASSLTDYSNQPQHF.

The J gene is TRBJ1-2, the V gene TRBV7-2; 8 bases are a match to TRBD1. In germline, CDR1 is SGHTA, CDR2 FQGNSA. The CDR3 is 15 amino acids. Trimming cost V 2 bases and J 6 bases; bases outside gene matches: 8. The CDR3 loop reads CASSLPPQGAHGYTF. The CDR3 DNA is TGTGCCAGCAGCTTACCTCCGCAGGGGGCCCATGGCTACACCTTC.

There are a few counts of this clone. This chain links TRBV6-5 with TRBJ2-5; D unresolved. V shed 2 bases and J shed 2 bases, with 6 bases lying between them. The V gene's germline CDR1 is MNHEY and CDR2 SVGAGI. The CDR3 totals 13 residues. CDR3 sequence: CASSYNTQETQYF. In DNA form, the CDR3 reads TGTGCCAGCAGTTACAACACGCAAGAGACCCAGTACTTC.

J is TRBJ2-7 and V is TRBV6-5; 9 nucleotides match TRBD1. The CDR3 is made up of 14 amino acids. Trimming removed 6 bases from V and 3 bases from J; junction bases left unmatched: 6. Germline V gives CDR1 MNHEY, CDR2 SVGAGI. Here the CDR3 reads CASSPGQGFYEQYV. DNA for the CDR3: TGTGCCAGCAGCCCGGGACAGGGCTTCTACGAGCAGTACGTC.

The CDR3 DNA follows: TGTGCCACCCAAGCGGGCGGGACAGATCAAGAGACCCAGTACTTC. It codes for CATQAGGTDQETQYF. The rearrangement links TRBV15 to TRBJ2-5, with D possibly matching TRBD1 (7 bases). Germline CDR1 is LNHNV and CDR2 is YYDKDF (reference sequence). Trimming left V 8 bases short and J 2 bases short, with 18 bases between. CDR3 length equals 15 residues. The complete variable domain, with remaining parts taken from reference TRBV15 and TRBJ2-5, reads DAMVIQNPRYQVTQFGKPVTLSCSQTLNHNVMYWYQQKSSQAPKLLFHYYDKDFNNEADTPDNFQSRRPNTSFCFLDIRSPGLGDTAMYLCATQAGGTDQETQYFGPGTRLLVL.

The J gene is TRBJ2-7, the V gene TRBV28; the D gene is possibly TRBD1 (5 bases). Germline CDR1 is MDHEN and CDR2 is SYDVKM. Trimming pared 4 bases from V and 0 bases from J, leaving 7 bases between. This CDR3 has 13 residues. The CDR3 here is CASSSGPSYEQYV. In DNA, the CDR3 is TGTGCCAGCAGTTCAGGGCCCTCCTACGAGCAGTACGTC.

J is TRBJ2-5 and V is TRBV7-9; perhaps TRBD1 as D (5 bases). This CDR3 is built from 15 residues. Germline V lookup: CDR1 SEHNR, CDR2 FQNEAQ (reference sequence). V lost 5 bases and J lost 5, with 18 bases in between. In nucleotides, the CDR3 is TGTGCCAGCAGCCCGACCCCTAAGGGGCTGGAGACCCAGTACTTC. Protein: CASSPTPKGLETQYF.

The CDR3 spells CASSPPRETQYF. The CDR3 DNA reads TGTGCCAGCAGCCCCCCGCGGGAGACCCAGTACTTC. The genes are TRBV7-9 and TRBJ2-5; no clear D. This CDR3 region has 12 residues. The germline V gene encodes CDR1 SEHNR and CDR2 FQNEAQ (reference sequence). V gave up 5 bases and J gave up 5 bases, with 9 bases separating them.

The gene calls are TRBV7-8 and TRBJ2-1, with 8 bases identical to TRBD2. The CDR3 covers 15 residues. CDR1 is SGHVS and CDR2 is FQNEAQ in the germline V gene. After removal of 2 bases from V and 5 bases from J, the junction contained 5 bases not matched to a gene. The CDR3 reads CASSLIPGGDNEQFF. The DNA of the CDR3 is TGTGCCAGCAGCTTAATCCCGGGGGGGGACAATGAGCAGTTCTTC.

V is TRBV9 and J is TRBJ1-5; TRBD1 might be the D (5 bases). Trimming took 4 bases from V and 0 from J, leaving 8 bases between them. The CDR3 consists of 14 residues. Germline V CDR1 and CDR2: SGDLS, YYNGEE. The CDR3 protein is CASSQGASNQPQHF. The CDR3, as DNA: TGTGCCAGCAGCCAAGGGGCTAGCAATCAGCCCCAGCATTTT. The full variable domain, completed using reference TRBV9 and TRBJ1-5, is DSGVTQTPKHLITATGQRVTLRCSPRSGDLSVYWYQQSLDQGLQFLIQYYNGEERAKGNILERFSAQQFPDLHSELNLSSLELGDSALYFCASSQGASNQPQHFGDGTRLSIL.

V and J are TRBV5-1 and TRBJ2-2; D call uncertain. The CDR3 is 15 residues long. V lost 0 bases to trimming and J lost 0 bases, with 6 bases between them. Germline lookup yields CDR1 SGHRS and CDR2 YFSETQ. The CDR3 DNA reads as TGCGCCAGCAGCTTGGTCAGAACGAACACCGGGGAGCTGTTTTTT. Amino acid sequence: CASSLVRTNTGELFF.

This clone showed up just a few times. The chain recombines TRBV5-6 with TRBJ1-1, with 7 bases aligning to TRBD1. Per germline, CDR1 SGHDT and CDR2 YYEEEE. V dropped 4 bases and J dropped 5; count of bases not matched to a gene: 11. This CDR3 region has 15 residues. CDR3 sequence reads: CASSPVRLRGTEAFF. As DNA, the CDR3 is TGTGCCAGCAGCCCAGTCCGGCTCAGGGGGACTGAAGCTTTCTTT.

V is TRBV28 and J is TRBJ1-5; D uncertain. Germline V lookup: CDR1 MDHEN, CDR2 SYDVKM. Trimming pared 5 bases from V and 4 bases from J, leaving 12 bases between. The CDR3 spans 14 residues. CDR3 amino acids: CASSQRRGNQPQHF. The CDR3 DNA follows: TGTGCCAGCAGTCAACGTCGCGGTAATCAGCCCCAGCATTTT.

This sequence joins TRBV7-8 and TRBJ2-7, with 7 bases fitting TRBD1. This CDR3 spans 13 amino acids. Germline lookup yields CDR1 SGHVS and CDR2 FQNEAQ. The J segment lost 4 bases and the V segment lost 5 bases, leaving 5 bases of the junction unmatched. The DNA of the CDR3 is TGTGCCAGCAGCCGGGACAGCTTATACGAGCAGTACGTC. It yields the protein CASSRDSLYEQYV.

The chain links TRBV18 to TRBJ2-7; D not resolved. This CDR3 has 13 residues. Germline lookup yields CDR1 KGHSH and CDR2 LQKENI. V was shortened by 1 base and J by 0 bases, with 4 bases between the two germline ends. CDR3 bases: TGTGCCAGCTCACCACGGGACTCCTACGAGCAGTACGTC. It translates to CASSPRDSYEQYV.

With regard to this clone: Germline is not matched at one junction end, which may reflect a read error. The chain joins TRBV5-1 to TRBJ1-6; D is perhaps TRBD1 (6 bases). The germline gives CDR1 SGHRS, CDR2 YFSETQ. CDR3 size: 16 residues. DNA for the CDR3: TGCGCCAGCAGCACGGACAGCTCGGGTTATAATCCACCCCTCCACTTT. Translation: CASSTDSSGYNPPLHF.

The CDR3 sequence: CASSPSPVEKLFF. CDR3 DNA: TGTGCCAGCAGCCCCTCCCCAGTTGAAAAACTGTTTTTT. The V gene is TRBV9, the J gene TRBJ1-4; D gene ambiguous. V lost 4 bases and J lost 7, with 11 bases in between. Germline CDR1 and CDR2: SGDLS and YYNGEE. CDR3 length equals 13 residues.

The CDR3 sequence: CASKSWTGSNTEAFF. The CDR3 region has the DNA TGTGCCAGCAAGAGCTGGACAGGGTCGAACACTGAAGCTTTCTTT. This rearrangement joins TRBV7-2 to TRBJ1-1, with TRBD1 matching 8 bases. J gave up 1 base and V 7 bases, and 8 bases lay outside the gene matches. Germline lookup yields CDR1 SGHTA and CDR2 FQGNSA. CDR3 length: 15 amino acids.

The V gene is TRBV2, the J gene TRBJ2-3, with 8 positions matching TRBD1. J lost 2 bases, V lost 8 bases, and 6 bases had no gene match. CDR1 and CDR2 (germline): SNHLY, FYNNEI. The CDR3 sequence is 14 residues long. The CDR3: CASGRDRTTDTQYF. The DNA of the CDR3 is TGTGCCAGCGGCCGGGACAGGACCACAGATACGCAGTATTTT.

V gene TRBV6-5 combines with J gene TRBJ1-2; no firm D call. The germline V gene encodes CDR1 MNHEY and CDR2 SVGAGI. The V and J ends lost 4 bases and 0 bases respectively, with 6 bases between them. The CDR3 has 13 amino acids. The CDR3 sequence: CASSSIANYGYTF. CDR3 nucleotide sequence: TGTGCCAGCAGTTCAATAGCTAACTATGGCTACACCTTC.